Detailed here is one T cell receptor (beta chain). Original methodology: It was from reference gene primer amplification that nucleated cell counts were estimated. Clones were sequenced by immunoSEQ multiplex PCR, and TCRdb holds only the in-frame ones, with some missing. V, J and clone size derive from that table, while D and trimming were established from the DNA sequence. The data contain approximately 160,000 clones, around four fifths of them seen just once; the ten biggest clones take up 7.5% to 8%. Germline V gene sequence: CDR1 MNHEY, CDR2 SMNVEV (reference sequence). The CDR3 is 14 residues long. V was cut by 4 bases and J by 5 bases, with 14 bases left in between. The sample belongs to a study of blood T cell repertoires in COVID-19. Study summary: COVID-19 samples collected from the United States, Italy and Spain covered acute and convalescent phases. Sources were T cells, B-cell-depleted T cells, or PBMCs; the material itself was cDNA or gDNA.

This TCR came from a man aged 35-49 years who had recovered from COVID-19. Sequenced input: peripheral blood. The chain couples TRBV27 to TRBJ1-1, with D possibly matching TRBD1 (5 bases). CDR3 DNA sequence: TGTGCCAGCAGTTCGCAGGGAGGTGATACTGAAGCTTTCTTT. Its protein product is CASSSQGGDTEAFF.